The 23 T cell receptor beta chains listed next were all sequenced from one sample in a study of cytomegalovirus exposure and HLA in healthy donors. The study ran its PCR with 60 Vbeta and 13 Jbeta primers. Profiling relied on immunoSEQ multiplex PCR, and the TCRdb table lists in-frame clones only, not all of them. The repertoire consists of 250,000 to 350,000 clones, with roughly 90% occurring once and the leading ten covering around 2.1%. Sequenced input: PBMCs. These receptors all stem from a woman younger than 35 in good health and CMV-seronegative.

V gene TRBV7-6 combines with J gene TRBJ2-1, with a weak D call TRBD1 (6 bases). In germline, CDR1 is SGHVS, CDR2 FNYEAQ. The CDR3 length is 16 residues. V shed 1 base and J shed 4 bases, with 14 bases lying between them. The CDR3 bases are TGTGCCAGCAGCTTAGGGTCCGGGACATCTTACAATGAGCAGTTCTTC. Residues: CASSLGSGTSYNEQFF. Complete variable domain (other parts from reference TRBV7-6 and TRBJ2-1): GAGVSQSPRYKVTKRGQDVALRCDPISGHVSLYWYRQALGQGPEFLTYFNYEAQQDKSGLPNDRFSAERPEGSISTLTIQRTEQRDSAMYRCASSLGSGTSYNEQFFGPGTRLTVL.

The genes are TRBV9 and TRBJ1-3, with D possibly being TRBD1 (5 bases). Looked up from germline, CDR1 is SGDLS and CDR2 is YYNGEE. This CDR3 spans 17 amino acids. The V gene lost 0 bases and the J gene lost 0 bases, with 13 bases spanning the gap. CDR3 region: CASSVASRAHSGNTIYF. The CDR3 bases are TGTGCCAGCAGCGTAGCGAGCAGGGCTCACTCTGGAAACACCATATATTTT.

The rearrangement links TRBV6-6 to TRBJ1-2; TRBD1 matches 8 bases. CDR1 MNHNY and CDR2 SVGAGI come from the germline V gene (reference sequence). The CDR3 is 16 residues long. V was pared by 2 bases and J by 7 bases, with 12 bases of the junction left unmatched. In DNA form, the CDR3 reads TGTGCCAGCAGTTACGACAGGGGAGCCCTCGGACGTGGCTACACCTTC. Its translation is CASSYDRGALGRGYTF.

This clone was observed once. The chain combines TRBV6-1 with TRBJ2-2; TRBD2 agrees at 12 bases. The germline CDR1 and CDR2 sequences are MNHNS and SASEGT. The trim removed 4 bases at V and 9 bases at J, leaving 9 bases unmatched. The CDR3 runs 16 residues. This CDR3 reads CASSAPASGGARELFF. DNA of the CDR3: TGTGCCAGCAGTGCCCCGGCTAGCGGGGGGGCTAGGGAGCTGTTTTTT.

This chain joins TRBV2 and TRBJ1-1, with D tentatively TRBD1 (6 bases). The CDR3 consists of 14 residues. V was cut by 3 bases and J by 7 bases, with 15 bases left in between. Germline V gene lookup returns CDR1 SNHLY and CDR2 FYNNEI. CDR3 region: CASSDSSGTHEAFF. CDR3 sequence (DNA): TGTGCCAGCAGTGATAGCAGCGGGACACATGAAGCTTTCTTT.

The chain is built from TRBV6-7 and TRBJ2-5; D is unresolved. TRBV6-7 is reported as an ORF; its role is uncertain. V was trimmed by 9 bases and J by 2 bases, leaving 25 bases between them. The CDR3 runs 17 residues. In DNA, the CDR3 is TGTGCCAGTTACGCCCAGTCCATTAGGAGATTACAAGAGACCCAGTACTTC. Protein: CASYAQSIRRLQETQYF.

V usage is TRBV4-1 and J usage is TRBJ1-2; the D is unclear. Germline lookup yields CDR1 MGHRA and CDR2 YSYEKL. Trimming took 0 bases from V and 4 from J, leaving 9 bases between them. The CDR3 loop spans 14 amino acids. The CDR3 nucleotides are TGCGCCAGCAGCCAAGAAACCGCGCTCTATGGCTACACCTTC. Amino acids: CASSQETALYGYTF.

V and J are TRBV5-1 and TRBJ2-3, with 10 bases identical to TRBD2. J lost 5 bases, V lost 9 bases, and 15 bases had no gene match. The germline CDR1 and CDR2 sequences are SGHRS and YFSETQ. CDR3 length equals 16 residues. CDR3 residues: CATAPNSGGSVDTQYF. The CDR3 DNA reads as TGCGCCACCGCGCCGAATAGCGGGGGGTCCGTAGATACGCAGTATTTT.

V is TRBV27 and J is TRBJ2-7, with TRBD1 matching over 12 bases. Trimming removed 5 bases from V and 5 bases from J; junction bases left unmatched: 4. CDR1 is MNHEY and CDR2 is SMNVEV in the germline V gene (reference sequence). The CDR3 runs to 14 residues. This CDR3 is CASSPGTGGNEQYF. The CDR3 DNA reads TGTGCCAGCAGTCCCGGGACAGGGGGCAACGAGCAGTACTTC.

The V and J genes are TRBV5-1 and TRBJ2-7; 9 nucleotides match TRBD1. The CDR3 length is 13 residues. CDR1 SGHRS and CDR2 YFSETQ come from the germline V gene. The junction had 1 base not matched to a gene; V was cut back by 1 base and J by 5 bases. The CDR3 nucleotides are TGCGCCAGCAGCTTGAGGGACAGGGACGAGCAGTACTTC. It yields the protein CASSLRDRDEQYF.

The chain combines TRBV2 with TRBJ2-1; 8 nucleotides agree with TRBD1. Germline loops: CDR1 SNHLY, CDR2 FYNNEI. The J segment lost 8 bases and the V segment lost 3 bases, leaving 9 bases of the junction unmatched. The CDR3 is made up of 15 amino acids. The CDR3 here is CASSDGQGIGYEQFF. Here the CDR3 DNA reads TGTGCCAGCAGTGACGGACAGGGAATAGGGTATGAGCAGTTCTTC.

The V gene is TRBV1, the J gene TRBJ2-3; the D call TRBD2 from the table was never checked on the DNA. TRBV1 is deemed a pseudogene. CDR3 length: 19 amino acids. CDR3 sequence: CTSSPPPAGGAWRHGTQYF. The CDR3 DNA reads TGCACCAGCAGCCCCCCCCCAGCGGGGGGAGCCTGGAGGCATGGTACGCAGTATTTT.

In nucleotides, the CDR3 is TGTGCCAGCAGCTCCCGACTAGACCATTTCACAGATACGCAGTATTTT. It codes for CASSSRLDHFTDTQYF. The chain joins TRBV13 to TRBJ2-3, with D perhaps TRBD2 (6 bases). Per germline, CDR1 PRHDT and CDR2 FYEKMQ (reference sequence). CDR3 length equals 16 residues. Trimming stripped 4 bases from V and 2 bases from J, with 16 bases between.

The chain links TRBV6-1 to TRBJ1-1, with unresolved D. Germline CDR1 MNHNS, CDR2 SASEGT. The CDR3 runs to 15 residues. Between the trimmed V and J ends, which lost 0 bases and 2 bases, there was a span of 10 bases. CDR3 region: CASSEASVPNTEAFF. The DNA for the CDR3 is TGTGCCAGCAGTGAAGCGTCAGTCCCCAACACTGAAGCTTTCTTT.

The V call is TRBV7-8, the J call TRBJ2-7, with TRBD2 as a possible D gene (7 bases). CDR1 and CDR2 from the germline V gene are SGHVS and FQNEAQ. CDR3 length equals 14 residues. Trimming removed 5 bases from V and 2 bases from J, with 13 bases in between. CDR3 region: CASSVDSGTYEQYF. The CDR3, as DNA: TGTGCCAGCAGCGTGGACAGCGGGACCTACGAGCAGTACTTC.

This rearrangement joins TRBV11-3 to TRBJ2-3; 10 bases line up with TRBD2. The V and J ends lost 5 bases and 2 bases, in that order; junction bases with no gene match: 16. The germline V gene has CDR1 SGHNT and CDR2 YENEEA. The CDR3 has 19 amino acids. CDR3 residues: CASSHRGSYLAGDTDTQYF. The CDR3 DNA sequence: TGTGCCAGCAGCCACCGGGGATCATACCTAGCGGGGGACACAGATACGCAGTATTTT.

The rearrangement links TRBV27 to TRBJ2-2, with 7 bases lining up with TRBD1. Trimming cost V 6 bases and J 2 bases; bases outside gene matches: 9. Germline V gives CDR1 MNHEY, CDR2 SMNVEV (reference sequence). This CDR3 region has 16 residues. CDR3 amino acids: CASRDVTGLNTGELFF. In DNA, the CDR3 is TGTGCCAGCAGGGACGTGACAGGGCTTAACACCGGGGAGCTGTTTTTT.

This sequence joins TRBV4-1 and TRBJ1-1, with D perhaps matching TRBD1 (5 bases). Germline-derived CDR1 and CDR2 are MGHRA and YSYEKL. The CDR3 runs to 19 residues. V was trimmed by 4 bases and J by 3 bases, leaving 27 bases between them. CDR3 in DNA: TGCGCCAGCAGCCCTCCGCCTCCGCGGGGCGCAGTCAAGGACACTGAAGCTTTCTTT. Its protein product is CASSPPPPRGAVKDTEAFF.

The rearrangement links TRBV4-1 to TRBJ2-5, with unresolved D. The V and J ends lost 1 base and 2 bases respectively, with 11 bases between them. Germline CDR1 reads MGHRA; CDR2 reads YSYEKL. The CDR3 extends over 15 amino acids. The CDR3 reads CASSQGPGFQETQYF. The CDR3 region has the DNA TGCGCCAGCAGCCAAGGGCCCGGGTTTCAAGAGACCCAGTACTTC.

This clone was observed once. This chain connects TRBV15 to TRBJ1-6; a weak D match, TRBD1 (5 bases). V lost 3 bases and J 6 bases, leaving 12 bases between the germline ends. This CDR3 is built from 15 residues. CDR1 and CDR2 (germline): LNHNV, YYDKDF (reference sequence). CDR3 region: CATSRTEQPNSPLHF. Here the CDR3 DNA reads TGTGCCACCAGCAGGACAGAACAGCCTAATTCACCCCTCCACTTT.

This clone was recorded only once. This rearrangement joins TRBV14 to TRBJ2-7; TRBD1 matches at 8 bases. The CDR3 has 18 amino acids. V dropped 0 bases and J dropped 3; count of bases not matched to a gene: 13. From germline, CDR1 is SGHDN and CDR2 FVKESK. The CDR3 here is CASSQDPDRGSPRYEQYF. As DNA, the CDR3 is TGTGCCAGCAGCCAAGATCCAGACAGGGGAAGCCCTCGCTACGAGCAGTACTTC.

This sequence joins TRBV7-7 and TRBJ1-5; no clear D. Germline loops: CDR1 SSHAT, CDR2 FNYEAQ (reference sequence). This CDR3 has 13 amino acids. Trimming stripped 5 bases from V and 7 bases from J, with 12 bases between. The CDR3 here is CASSKEVGQPQHF. The DNA for the CDR3 is TGTGCCAGCAGCAAGGAGGTGGGGCAGCCCCAGCATTTT.

The gene calls are TRBV19 and TRBJ1-1, with D possibly being TRBD1 (6 bases). The CDR3 runs to 15 residues. Germline CDR1 and CDR2: LNHDA and SQIVND (reference sequence). V was pared by 11 bases and J by 1 base, with 20 bases between. In DNA, the CDR3 is TGTGCCGCAAGATTAACGAACAGGGAGAACACTGAAGCTTTCTTT. It yields the protein CAARLTNRENTEAFF.